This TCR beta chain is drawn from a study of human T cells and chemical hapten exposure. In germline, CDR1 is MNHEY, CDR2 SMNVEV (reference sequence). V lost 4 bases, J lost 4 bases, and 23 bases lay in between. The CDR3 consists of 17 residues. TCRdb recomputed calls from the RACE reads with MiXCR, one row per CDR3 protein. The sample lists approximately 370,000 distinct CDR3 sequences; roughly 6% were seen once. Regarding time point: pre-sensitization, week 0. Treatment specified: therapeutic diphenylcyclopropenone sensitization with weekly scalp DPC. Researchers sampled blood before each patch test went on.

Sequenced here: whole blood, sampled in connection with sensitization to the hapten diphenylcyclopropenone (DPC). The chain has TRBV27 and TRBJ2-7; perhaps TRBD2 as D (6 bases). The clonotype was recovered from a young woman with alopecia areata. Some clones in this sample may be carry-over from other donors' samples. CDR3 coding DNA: TGTGCCAGCAGTTCCCCCTTGCGGGACGCCAGAGGGTACGAGCAGTACTTC. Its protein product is CASSSPLRDARGYEQYF.